The clone carrying this T cell receptor beta chain was seen more than once but under ten times. The CDR3 spans 15 residues. In germline, CDR1 is SGHRS, CDR2 YFSETQ. The V segment lost 4 bases and the J segment 2 bases; nucleotides outside the gene matches: 7. The record originates from a study of T-cell memory formation after mild COVID-19. TCRdb processed the 5' RACE reads anew with MiXCR; each CDR3 protein has one entry. The sample yields over 45,000 distinct CDR3 sequences, approximately 30% seen once. Sequenced material: PBMCs or a T cell subset sorted from them (not recorded which). This receptor was obtained from a man aged 18 to 29 who had mild COVID-19 (a few samples of this study predate the infection). Cell type and time point are not known. The rearrangement uses TRBV5-1 and TRBJ2-3; TRBD2 matches at 7 bases. The chain's CDR3 is CASSPMSGDTDTQYF. The CDR3 bases are TGCGCCAGCAGCCCCATGAGCGGGGACACAGATACGCAGTATTTT.